Sequencing of this T cell receptor (beta chain) was carried out in a study of blood T cell repertoires in COVID-19. Study context: In each case, the material was cDNA or gDNA derived from T cells, B-cell-depleted T cells, or PBMCs.

The count of this clone is one. Authors' data handling: The authors estimated nucleated cell counts from reference gene primer amplification. The method was immunoSEQ multiplex PCR; TCRdb's version includes in-frame clones alone and lacks a portion of them. V and J calls and clone size follow that table, whereas D and trimming were derived from the DNA. The table includes 160,000 or so clones, over 85% detected once. Germline V gives CDR1 ENHRY, CDR2 SYGVKD. Germline trimming cut 8 bases from V and 2 bases from J; bases unmatched to any gene: 4. The CDR3 runs to 13 residues. Material: peripheral blood. The receptor's source is a woman aged 55-69 years with COVID-19, enrolled during active disease. The chain has TRBV10-3 and TRBJ2-3, with 7 bases aligning to TRBD2. CDR3 DNA: TGTGCCATCTCCGGGACTATCACAGATACGCAGTATTTT. Protein: CAISGTITDTQYF.